This is a list of T cell receptor beta chains from one sample in a study of CD8+CD57+ T cells in acquired aplastic anemia. TCRdb reprocessed the reads via MiXCR and lists one record per CDR3 protein. This sample has under 200,000 distinct CDR3 sequences, with around half found just once. Sequenced: sorted CD4+, CD8+, or CD8+CD57+ T cells (not recorded which) from PBMCs. These receptors all stem from a human donor with aplastic anemia. CDR3s include the opening cysteine and the closing phenylalanine or tryptophan. Fields, in order: D gene, V gene, clone size, J gene, CDR3 DNA, CDR3 protein. A D gene is named only where the DNA matches it firmly. Some rows mark clone size as missing; the rest say once, few, many or name a class of expanded clone.

d_call: NA; v_call: TRBV7-3; clone_size: NA; j_call: TRBJ2-1; cdr3_nt: TGTGCCAGCAGCTGGGCTCCAGGGAGCTCCTACAATGAGCAGTTCTTC; cdr3_aa: CASSWAPGSSYNEQFF
d_call: TRBD2; v_call: TRBV5-4; clone_size: NA; j_call: TRBJ2-3; cdr3_nt: TGTGCCAGCAGCTTGTATTTACTAGCGGGAGCGGGAGATACGCAGTATTTT; cdr3_aa: CASSLYLLAGAGDTQYF
d_call: NA; v_call: TRBV7-2; clone_size: many; j_call: TRBJ1-1; cdr3_nt: TGTGCCAGCAGCTTGTACCAGGGCGTGGGGGCTTTCTTT; cdr3_aa: CASSLYQGVGAFF
d_call: NA; v_call: TRBV7-9; clone_size: NA; j_call: TRBJ2-5; cdr3_nt: TGTGCCGGCAGCTTAGACGGGGGTGAGACCCAGTACTTC; cdr3_aa: CAGSLDGGETQYF
d_call: NA; v_call: TRBV29-1; clone_size: NA; j_call: TRBJ1-1; cdr3_nt: TGCAGCGTTGGTTTTGGCACTGAAGCTTTCTTT; cdr3_aa: CSVGFGTEAFF
d_call: NA; v_call: TRBV6-1; clone_size: NA; j_call: TRBJ2-6; cdr3_nt: TGTGCCAGCATCGCTATTGGGACCTCTGGGGCCAACGTCCTGACTTTC; cdr3_aa: CASIAIGTSGANVLTF
d_call: NA; v_call: TRBV24-1; clone_size: NA; j_call: TRBJ2-5; cdr3_nt: TGTGCCACCAGTGATTTTAACGGAGAGATCCAGTACTTC; cdr3_aa: CATSDFNGEIQYF
d_call: NA; v_call: TRBV6-1; clone_size: NA; j_call: TRBJ1-5; cdr3_nt: TGTGCCAGCAGTACGGACAGTGGCCGTCAGCCCCAGCATTTT; cdr3_aa: CASSTDSGRQPQHF
d_call: TRBD1; v_call: TRBV24-1; clone_size: NA; j_call: TRBJ1-2; cdr3_nt: TGTGCCGCCAGCGATACAGGGGGCGGTGGCTATGGCTACACCTTC; cdr3_aa: CAASDTGGGGYGYTF
d_call: NA; v_call: TRBV7-8; clone_size: few; j_call: TRBJ2-1; cdr3_nt: TGTGCCAGCAGCTATCCATCGACCACCGCACAGCGGGCGAGCTCCTACAATGAGCAGTTCTTC; cdr3_aa: CASSYPSTTAQRASSYNEQFF
d_call: NA; v_call: TRBV9; clone_size: NA; j_call: TRBJ2-5; cdr3_nt: TGTGCCAGCAGCGTTGGCGGGGAACCCCAAGAGACCCAGTACTTC; cdr3_aa: CASSVGGEPQETQYF
d_call: NA; v_call: TRBV29-1; clone_size: few; j_call: TRBJ2-1; cdr3_nt: TGCAGCGTCAAGGTCTACAATGAGCAGTTCTTC; cdr3_aa: CSVKVYNEQFF
d_call: NA; v_call: TRBV6-1; clone_size: NA; j_call: TRBJ2-5; cdr3_nt: TGTGCCAGCAGTCCAAGCGAGGCGGAGACCCAGTACTTC; cdr3_aa: CASSPSEAETQYF
d_call: TRBD1; v_call: TRBV2; clone_size: few; j_call: TRBJ1-6; cdr3_nt: TGTGCCAGCAGGGCCGGGACAGGGAATTCACCCCTCCACTTT; cdr3_aa: CASRAGTGNSPLHF
d_call: NA; v_call: TRBV5-1; clone_size: many; j_call: TRBJ1-5; cdr3_nt: TGCGCCAGCAGCTTGGAAGGGATAGATGGCAATCAGCCCCAGCATTTT; cdr3_aa: CASSLEGIDGNQPQHF
d_call: NA; v_call: TRBV7-8; clone_size: NA; j_call: TRBJ1-6; cdr3_nt: TGTGCCAGCAGCTTAGGGGTGTCCTTTAATTCACCCCTCCACTTT; cdr3_aa: CASSLGVSFNSPLHF
d_call: TRBD1; v_call: TRBV20-1; clone_size: NA; j_call: TRBJ1-3; cdr3_nt: TGCAGTGCTAGATCAGGGGGCTCTGGAAACACCATATATTTT; cdr3_aa: CSARSGGSGNTIYF
d_call: NA; v_call: TRBV7-6; clone_size: NA; j_call: TRBJ1-5; cdr3_nt: TGTGCCAGCAGCTTAGAGGGCAGGGGCGGCAATCAGCCCCAGCATTTT; cdr3_aa: CASSLEGRGGNQPQHF
d_call: NA; v_call: TRBV5-4; clone_size: NA; j_call: TRBJ2-1; cdr3_nt: TGTGCCAGCAGCTTGGGCCGGGATAGCTCCTACAATGAGCAGTTCTTC; cdr3_aa: CASSLGRDSSYNEQFF
d_call: TRBD1; v_call: TRBV6-1; clone_size: NA; j_call: TRBJ2-7; cdr3_nt: TGTGCCAGCAGTGATATCCGGGACAGGGGTGCCGAGCAGTACTTC; cdr3_aa: CASSDIRDRGAEQYF
d_call: NA; v_call: TRBV7-2; clone_size: NA; j_call: TRBJ1-2; cdr3_nt: TGTGCCGGCAGAGCTACTAGGGGGTTTGGTGGCTACACCTTC; cdr3_aa: CAGRATRGFGGYTF
d_call: NA; v_call: TRBV25-1; clone_size: NA; j_call: TRBJ1-1; cdr3_nt: TGTGCCAGCAGTGAATGGGATAAGACCACTGAAGCTTTCTTT; cdr3_aa: CASSEWDKTTEAFF
d_call: TRBD1; v_call: TRBV6-1; clone_size: many; j_call: TRBJ2-5; cdr3_nt: TGTGCCAGCAGTGACCGCCCGGGACAGGGAAGAGAGACCCAGTACTTC; cdr3_aa: CASSDRPGQGRETQYF
d_call: NA; v_call: TRBV13; clone_size: many; j_call: TRBJ2-7; cdr3_nt: TGTGCCAGCAGCCCCCTCGGGATCGAAGCGGGCGAGCAGTACTTC; cdr3_aa: CASSPLGIEAGEQYF
d_call: NA; v_call: TRBV10-3; clone_size: NA; j_call: TRBJ1-1; cdr3_nt: TGTGCCATCAGGAATTCCGGGACATCGAACACTGAAGCTTTCTTT; cdr3_aa: CAIRNSGTSNTEAFF
d_call: NA; v_call: TRBV12-3/TRBV12-4; clone_size: many; j_call: TRBJ1-5; cdr3_nt: TGTGCCAGCAGAGAGTTTGAGGGAAGCGGATCCGACCCGCATTTT; cdr3_aa: CASREFEGSGSDPHF
d_call: NA; v_call: TRBV11-2; clone_size: few; j_call: TRBJ1-1; cdr3_nt: TGTGCCAGCAGCTTCAGGGGAAAGAACACTGAAGCTTTCTTT; cdr3_aa: CASSFRGKNTEAFF
d_call: TRBD1; v_call: TRBV6-1; clone_size: many; j_call: TRBJ2-7; cdr3_nt: TGTGCCAGCAGTCTGGCAGGGGGTTTTTACGAGCAGTACTTC; cdr3_aa: CASSLAGGFYEQYF
d_call: TRBD1; v_call: TRBV15; clone_size: NA; j_call: TRBJ2-7; cdr3_nt: TGTGCCACCAGCAGAGGGCCGGGACAGGGGGCCTCCTACGAGCAGTACTTC; cdr3_aa: CATSRGPGQGASYEQYF
d_call: TRBD2; v_call: TRBV5-1; clone_size: many; j_call: TRBJ2-5; cdr3_nt: TGCGCCAGCAGCGGACTAGCGGGGGTGTGGGAGACCCAGTACTTC; cdr3_aa: CASSGLAGVWETQYF
d_call: TRBD1; v_call: TRBV19; clone_size: once; j_call: TRBJ2-7; cdr3_nt: TGTGCCAGTAACACCGGGGACAGCCGATACGAGCAGTACTTC; cdr3_aa: CASNTGDSRYEQYF
d_call: TRBD2; v_call: TRBV7-3; clone_size: NA; j_call: TRBJ2-7; cdr3_nt: TGTGCCAGCAGCTTAATTCTAGCGGAGGCTTCCGAGCAGTACTTC; cdr3_aa: CASSLILAEASEQYF
d_call: NA; v_call: TRBV15; clone_size: NA; j_call: TRBJ2-7; cdr3_nt: TGTGCCACCAGCAGAGAAGCTTCTGGGTACGAGCAGTACTTC; cdr3_aa: CATSREASGYEQYF
d_call: TRBD1; v_call: TRBV2; clone_size: many; j_call: TRBJ1-5; cdr3_nt: TGTGCCAGCAGTTATTACATCGGACAGGGGGGTAACATGAATTTT; cdr3_aa: CASSYYIGQGGNMNF
d_call: NA; v_call: TRBV6-5; clone_size: NA; j_call: TRBJ1-2; cdr3_nt: TGTGCCAGCAGTTACTCCCCGGACAGAGTGTATGGCTACACCTTC; cdr3_aa: CASSYSPDRVYGYTF